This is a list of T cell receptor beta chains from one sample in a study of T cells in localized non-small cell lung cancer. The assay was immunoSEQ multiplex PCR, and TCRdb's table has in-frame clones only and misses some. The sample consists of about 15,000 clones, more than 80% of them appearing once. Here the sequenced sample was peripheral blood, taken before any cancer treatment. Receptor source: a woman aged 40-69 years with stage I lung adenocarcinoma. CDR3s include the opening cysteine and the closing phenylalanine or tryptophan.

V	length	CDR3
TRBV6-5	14	CASSYFGPKETQYF
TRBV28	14	CASSGALAPGELFF
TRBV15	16	CATSASGGGRYNEQFF
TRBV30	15	CAWSGGAGAYNEQFF
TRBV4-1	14	CASSHGGRVNTQYF
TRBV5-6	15	CASSPWQRLNTEAFF
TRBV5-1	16	CASSLRTNIATDTQYF
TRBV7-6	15	CASSLAHGRDQPQHF
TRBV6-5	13	CASIDPWNTEAFF
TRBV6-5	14	CASSYRGATTEAFF
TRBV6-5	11	CASFRGGTQYF
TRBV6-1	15	CASRVTGGLNYGYTF
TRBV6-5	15	CASSLLSADWNEQFF
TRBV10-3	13	CATAGTSYNEQFF
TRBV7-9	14	CASSSLAPQETQYF
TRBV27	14	CASSGAGGGETQYF
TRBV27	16	CARRGPQGDKNTEAFF
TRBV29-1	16	CSVETVVAGGTGEQFF
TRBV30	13	CAWSGTEREKLFF
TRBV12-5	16	CASGLSIDNLYNEQFF
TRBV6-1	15	CASSPSWGSLGEQYF
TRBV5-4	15	CASSSPPGQGYEQYF
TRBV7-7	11	CASSDQETQYF
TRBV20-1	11	CSASPNTEAFF
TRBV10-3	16	CAISRQGAGSGTEAFF
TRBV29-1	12	CSVHRGKTEAFF
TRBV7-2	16	CASSLGGTSGVYEQFF
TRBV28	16	CASSFPVGQNNQPQHF
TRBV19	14	CASSGQGFTDTQYF
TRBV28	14	CASRLTGPSYEQYF
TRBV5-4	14	CATSATAGYTEAFF
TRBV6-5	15	CASRLATSSYNEQFF
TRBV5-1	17	CASSPYRLAGGQETQYF
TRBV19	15	CASSDRGGLSAEAFF
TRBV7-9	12	CASSLQGNEQFF
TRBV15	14	CATSPRDGIYGYTF
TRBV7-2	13	CASSHGQNYGYTF
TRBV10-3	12	CAIILVDNEQFF
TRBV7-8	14	CASSLGGEGDGYTF
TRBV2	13	CASSPRLTGELFF
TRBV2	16	CASSETWGTKGETQYF
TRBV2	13	CASSVGENQPQHF
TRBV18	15	CASSPNGASTDTQYF
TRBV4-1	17	CASSHPYPRLMNTEAFF
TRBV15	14	CATSLIGGSYEQYF
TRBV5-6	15	CASSDRTSQSYEQYF
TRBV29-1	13	CSVGGIQGPEAFF
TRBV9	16	CASSVGAGTGGFEQYF
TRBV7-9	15	CASSSTWGNPGELFF
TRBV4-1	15	CASSQRTGGQGGYTF
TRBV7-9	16	CASSTGVRHSTDTQYF
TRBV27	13	CASSRQTSYGYTF
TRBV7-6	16	CASSLGQGVIDYGYTF
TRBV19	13	CASRQTEIYGYTF
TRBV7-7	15	CASSLFQGGRYEQYF
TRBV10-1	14	CASIARTVTGELFF
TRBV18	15	CASSPRQGGATEAFF